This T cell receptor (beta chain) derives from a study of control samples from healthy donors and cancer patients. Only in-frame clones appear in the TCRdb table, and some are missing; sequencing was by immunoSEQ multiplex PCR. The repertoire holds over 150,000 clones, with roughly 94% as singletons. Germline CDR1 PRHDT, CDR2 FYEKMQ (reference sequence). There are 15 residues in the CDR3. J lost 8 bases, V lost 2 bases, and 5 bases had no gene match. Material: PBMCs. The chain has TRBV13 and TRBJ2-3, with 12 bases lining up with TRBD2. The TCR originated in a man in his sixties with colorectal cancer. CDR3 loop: CASSLRTSGVGTQYF. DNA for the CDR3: TGTGCCAGCAGCTTAAGGACTAGCGGGGTTGGTACGCAGTATTTT.